This T cell receptor (beta chain) originates from a study of T cells expressing NK-cell markers. Germline values: CDR1 PRHDT, CDR2 FYEKMQ (reference sequence). The CDR3 runs to 15 residues. TCRdb reprocessed the 5' RACE reads and stores each CDR3 protein as one record, lacking DNA. The table for this sample gives approximately 150,000 distinct CDR3 sequences. J is TRBJ2-3 and V is TRBV13; the D call of TRBD1 rests on TCRdb alone, since no DNA is present to check it. This sequence was found in a woman aged 18-70 years in good health. The source material was blood T cells: a sorted CD56 or NKG2C T cell subset, CD4+ or CD8+ T cells, or bulk PBMC T cells (not recorded which). CDR3 sequence: CASSFGQVSTDTQYF.